The 25 T cell receptor beta chains given below trace back to one sample, sequenced in a study of CD8 T cells in ankylosing spondylitis. MiXCR was run by TCRdb on the 5' RACE reads, yielding one entry per CDR3 protein. In the table there are a few hundred thousand distinct CDR3 sequences, about 10% of which are singletons. The source material was blood, either unsorted or a sorted T cell fraction (not recorded which). The receptors shown here come from a male donor with ankylosing spondylitis or in good health (not recorded which).

This clonotype was found many times. One end of the junction varies from germline; a read error may be responsible. The rearrangement uses TRBV5-1 and TRBJ2-5, with TRBD1 as a possible D gene (6 bases). The CDR3 sequence is 13 residues long. Germline V gives CDR1 SGHRS, CDR2 YFSETQ. DNA of the CDR3: TGTGCCAGCAGCTTGGGGGCCCAAGAGACCCAGTACTTC. This sequence encodes CASSLGAQETQYF.

The rearrangement joins TRBV27 to TRBJ2-6; no firm D call. Trimming removed 3 bases at V and 4 bases at J, with 7 bases between. Germline CDR1 and CDR2: MNHEY and SMNVEV (reference sequence). There are 14 residues in the CDR3. DNA of the CDR3: TGTGCCAGCAGTTTTACACTGGGGGCCAACGTCCTGACTTTC. It yields the protein CASSFTLGANVLTF.

Turning to this clonotype: Being one base from a much bigger clone, this may be a read error. The chain uses TRBV6-1 and TRBJ1-1; D remains unclear. CDR1 and CDR2 (germline): MNHNS, SASEGT. V lost 10 bases, J lost 1 base, and 16 bases lay in between. This CDR3 is 14 amino acids long. The CDR3 protein is CATRREEGNTEAFF. CDR3 nucleotides: TGTGCCACCCGACGGGAGGAAGGGAACACTGAAGCTTTCTTT.

This clonotype was picked up a small number of times. The chain employs TRBV30 and TRBJ1-2, with D hard to call. The CDR3 consists of 13 residues. Trimming stripped 5 bases from V and 6 bases from J, with 16 bases between. In germline, CDR1 is GTSNPN, CDR2 SVGIG (reference sequence). In DNA form, the CDR3 reads TGTGCCTGGGATCGAGGGAGGGCGAATGGCTACACCTTC. It yields the protein CAWDRGRANGYTF. Variable domain in full (rest from reference TRBV30 and TRBJ1-2): SQTIHQWPATLVQPVGSPLSLECTVEGTSNPNLYWYRQAAGRGLQLLFYSVGIGQISSEVPQNLSASRPQDRQFILSSKKLLLSDSGFYLCAWDRGRANGYTFGSGTRLTVV.

This clonotype was detected many times. The rearrangement uses TRBV18 and TRBJ2-7; unclear D gene. The CDR3 totals 12 residues. V gave up 5 bases and J gave up 4 bases, with 9 bases separating them. Germline V CDR1 and CDR2: KGHSH, LQKENI. The CDR3 loop reads CASSTLPYEQYF. Here the CDR3 DNA reads TGTGCCAGCTCAACCCTCCCTTACGAGCAGTACTTC. Using reference TRBV18 and TRBJ2-7 for the parts outside the CDR3, the full variable domain is NAGVMQNPRHLVRRRGQEARLRCSPMKGHSHVYWYRQLPEEGLKFMVYLQKENIIDESGMPKERFSAEFPKEGPSILRIQQVVRGDSAAYFCASSTLPYEQYFGPGTRLTVT.

This clonotype showed up many times. CDR3 sequence: CASSPLAGGVADTQYF. The CDR3 region has the DNA TGCGCCAGCAGCCCGCTAGCGGGGGGAGTGGCAGATACGCAGTATTTT. The chain has TRBV4-1 and TRBJ2-3; 11 bases agree with TRBD2. The CDR3 loop spans 16 amino acids. Germline V gene sequence: CDR1 MGHRA, CDR2 YSYEKL. J lost 4 bases, V lost 4 bases, and 7 bases had no gene match.

The table lists this clonotype with many counts. The chain recombines TRBV12-3 or TRBV12-4 with TRBJ1-2; 8 nucleotides align to TRBD1. The CDR3 sequence is 14 residues long. The trim removed 6 bases at V and 1 base at J, leaving 4 bases unmatched. CDR3 amino acids: CASRRTGINYGYTF. The CDR3 DNA reads as TGTGCCAGCAGACGGACAGGGATTAACTATGGCTACACCTTC.

In its sample, this clonotype was seen many times. This chain uses TRBV7-2 with TRBJ2-5; TRBD1 is a possible D gene (6 bases). Germline V CDR1 and CDR2: SGHTA, FQGNSA. The CDR3 contains 16 residues. V was trimmed by 2 bases and J by 4 bases, leaving 17 bases between them. The CDR3 sequence: CASSLSGPQGTETQYF. CDR3 sequence (DNA): TGTGCCAGCAGCTTAAGTGGACCCCAGGGGACAGAGACCCAGTACTTC. Together with reference TRBV7-2 and TRBJ2-5, the CDR3 gives the full variable domain: GAGVSQSPSNKVTEKGKDVELRCDPISGHTALYWYRQSLGQGLEFLIYFQGNSAPDKSGLPSDRFSAERTGGSVSTLTIQRTQQEDSAVYLCASSLSGPQGTETQYFGPGTRLLVL.

This clonotype was observed a handful of times. The rearrangement uses TRBV27 and TRBJ1-5; maybe TRBD1 (5 bases). V was clipped by 1 base and J by 5 bases, with 15 bases between them. Looked up from germline, CDR1 is MNHEY and CDR2 is SMNVEV (reference sequence). The CDR3 spans 16 residues. The CDR3, as DNA: TGTGCCAGCAGTTTATGGGTCAGGGAAAAGTATCAGCCCCAGCATTTT. This translates into CASSLWVREKYQPQHF.

This clonotype has a handful of counts. The V and J genes are TRBV29-1 and TRBJ2-2; unclear D gene. Per the germline V gene, CDR1 is SQVTM and CDR2 is ANQGSEA. The CDR3 totals 13 residues. V was shortened by 3 bases and J by 0 bases, with 5 bases between the two germline ends. The CDR3 DNA reads TGCAGCGTTGAGACGACGAACACCGGGGAGCTGTTTTTT. It is translated as CSVETTNTGELFF.

In the case of this clonotype: A single base separates this from a much larger clone, so it may be a read error. The chain recombines TRBV12-3 or TRBV12-4 with TRBJ1-2; 7 bases are shared with TRBD1. The CDR3 is 13 residues long. The CDR3 is CASSEQGRDGDTF. The CDR3 nucleotides are TGTGCCAGCAGTGAACAGGGGAGGGATGGCGACACCTTC.

This clonotype was detected ten times or more. The V call is TRBV20-1, the J call TRBJ1-2, with TRBD1 matching 12 bases. The CDR3 sequence is 14 residues long. The V gene end was trimmed by 6 bases and the J gene end by 5 bases; junction bases not matched to a gene: 7. Per the germline V gene, CDR1 is DFQATT and CDR2 is SNEGSKA (reference sequence). CDR3 DNA sequence: TGCAGTGCGGTGGCGGGACAGGGGGCTTATGGCTACACCTTC. Residues: CSAVAGQGAYGYTF.

This clonotype was picked up a small number of times. This chain joins TRBV28 and TRBJ2-3; D is tentatively TRBD1 or TRBD2 (5 bases each). The germline V gene encodes CDR1 MDHEN and CDR2 SYDVKM. This CDR3 has 13 amino acids. The V end was cut by 5 bases, the J end by 0 bases, with 6 bases between. The CDR3 protein is CASSGDSTDTQYF. CDR3 nucleotide sequence: TGTGCCAGCAGTGGGGACAGCACAGATACGCAGTATTTT.

This chain links TRBV7-2 with TRBJ2-5; D remains unclear. V dropped 5 bases and J dropped 1 base, with 11 bases sitting between them. This CDR3 has 14 amino acids. Looked up from germline, CDR1 is SGHTA and CDR2 is FQGNSA. CDR3 sequence (DNA): TGTGCCAGCAGCGGAGCCCCGGTCCAAGAGACCCAGTACTTC. Its protein is CASSGAPVQETQYF.

There are a few counts of this clonotype. This chain joins TRBV10-3 and TRBJ2-1, with 10 positions matching TRBD2. The CDR3 has 16 residues. Germline assignment: CDR1 ENHRY and CDR2 SYGVKD. V trimming: 5 bases; J trimming: 1 base; junction bases outside the gene matches: 5. The CDR3 spells CAISQRGGTSYNEQFF. The CDR3 region has the DNA TGTGCCATCAGTCAGCGGGGGGGAACTTCCTACAATGAGCAGTTCTTC.

The sample holds many counts of this clonotype. The rearrangement joins TRBV28 to TRBJ2-6; D gene uncertain. This CDR3 comprises 14 residues. Trimming removed 3 bases at V and 4 bases at J, with 7 bases between. The germline CDR1 and CDR2 sequences are MDHEN and SYDVKM. The chain's CDR3 is CASSFGFGANVLTF. The CDR3 region has the DNA TGTGCCAGCAGTTTTGGGTTCGGGGCCAACGTCCTGACTTTC.

This clonotype showed up many times. This rearrangement joins TRBV9 to TRBJ2-2, with TRBD2 identical over 11 bases. This CDR3 region has 17 residues. V shed 3 bases, J shed 3 bases, and the junction held 7 bases outside the gene matches. Germline-derived CDR1 and CDR2 are SGDLS and YYNGEE. The CDR3 DNA follows: TGTGCCAGCAGCGGGACTAGCGGGTCCGGCGACACCGGGGAGCTGTTTTTT. Its protein is CASSGTSGSGDTGELFF.

The gene calls are TRBV6-5 and TRBJ2-1, with TRBD2 identical over 10 bases. With V trimmed by 4 bases and J by 5 bases, 2 bases remained unmatched. Germline CDR1 reads MNHEY; CDR2 reads SVGAGI. The CDR3 sequence is 14 residues long. For the CDR3, the DNA is TGTGCCAGCAGTTCCAGCGGGGGGGACAATGAGCAGTTCTTC. Protein product: CASSSSGGDNEQFF.

The rearrangement uses TRBV24-1 and TRBJ2-5; D might be TRBD2 (5 bases). The V and J ends lost 10 bases and 5 bases respectively, with 10 bases between them. The CDR3 consists of 11 residues. Germline CDR1 and CDR2: KGHDR and SFDVKD. This CDR3 is CATSSEETQYF. In DNA form, the CDR3 reads TGTGCCACAAGTAGCGAGGAGACCCAGTACTTC.

This clonotype was counted a few times. This chain's CDR3 is CASSRGPSGGGDTQYF. The CDR3 DNA follows: TGTGCCAGTAGTAGGGGCCCTAGCGGGGGTGGAGATACGCAGTATTTT. The chain is built from TRBV19 and TRBJ2-3, with 10 bases that match TRBD2. CDR1 LNHDA and CDR2 SQIVND come from the germline V gene (reference sequence). The length of the CDR3 is 16 residues. V trimming: 4 bases; J trimming: 5 bases; junction bases outside the gene matches: 9.

This clonotype was seen repeatedly, ten times or more. J is TRBJ2-5 and V is TRBV2, with unresolved D. Trimming shortened V by 6 bases and J by 2 bases, and 16 bases separated the two germline ends. Germline values: CDR1 SNHLY, CDR2 FYNNEI. CDR3 length equals 15 residues. CDR3 protein: CASRKGQASQETQYF. The CDR3, as DNA: TGTGCCAGCAGAAAAGGGCAGGCCTCACAAGAGACCCAGTACTTC.

The chain combines TRBV7-2 with TRBJ2-7, with 10 positions matching TRBD2. CDR1 is SGHTA, CDR2 FQGNSA, per germline. The CDR3 extends over 15 amino acids. Trimming took 6 bases from V and 2 from J; bases not matched to a gene: 7. The CDR3 region has the DNA TGTGCCAGCAGTAGGTCTAGCGGGGGAACCTACGAGCAGTACTTC. Protein product: CASSRSSGGTYEQYF.

In DNA, the CDR3 is TGTGCCACCAGCAGAGATCACGGGTCAGAAGCTTTCTTT. Amino acids: CATSRDHGSEAFF. The J gene is TRBJ1-1, the V gene TRBV15; D is unclear. The CDR3 is 13 amino acids. CDR1 and CDR2 from the germline V gene are LNHNV and YYDKDF (reference sequence). V lost 0 bases to trimming and J lost 8 bases, with 10 bases between them.

In this sample, this clonotype turned up many times. The gene calls are TRBV28 and TRBJ2-7, with TRBD2 matching over 9 bases. CDR1 and CDR2 (germline): MDHEN, SYDVKM. Losses at the gene ends were 6 bases for V and 4 bases for J; bases not matched to a gene: 10. The CDR3 covers 15 residues. The CDR3 loop is CASSRAEAGGYEQYF. The DNA for the CDR3 is TGTGCCAGCAGCCGAGCCGAAGCGGGGGGTTACGAGCAGTACTTC.

This clonotype was counted only a few times. This chain links TRBV6-1 with TRBJ1-2; the match to TRBD1 covers 9 bases. Trimming cost V 6 bases and J 6 bases; bases outside gene matches: 11. This CDR3 is built from 15 residues. Germline CDR1 reads MNHNS; CDR2 reads SASEGT. As DNA, the CDR3 is TGTGCCAGCAGACCCCCGGGACAGGGAGTACATGGCTACACCTTC. Protein product: CASRPPGQGVHGYTF.